A single sample gave rise to the 2 T cell receptor beta chains below, sequenced in a study of cytomegalovirus exposure and HLA in healthy donors. The PCR contained 60 Vbeta and 13 Jbeta primers. The repertoire was sequenced with immunoSEQ multiplex PCR; TCRdb's copy has only in-frame clones and lacks some. The sample has roughly 100,000 clones, about 81% seen once; the top ten hold around 1.3%. The specimen sequenced was PBMCs. These receptors came from a man younger than 45 in good health and CMV-seronegative.

The chain uses TRBV10-3 and TRBJ2-4; TRBD1 might be the D (6 bases). Germline V gene data show CDR1 as ENHRY and CDR2 as SYGVKD. The CDR3 loop spans 16 amino acids. V dropped 10 bases and J dropped 0 bases, with 19 bases sitting between them. The CDR3 sequence is CASGPTGSLAKNIQYF. For the CDR3, the DNA is TGTGCCAGCGGCCCGACAGGTTCTCTAGCCAAAAACATTCAGTACTTC.

The V gene is TRBV10-2, the J gene TRBJ1-1, with D perhaps TRBD1 (5 bases). Germline CDR1 reads WSHSY; CDR2 reads SAAADI. The CDR3 contains 14 residues. V was clipped by 2 bases and J by 7 bases, with 14 bases between them. CDR3 in amino acids: CASSEMGSGFEAFF. The CDR3 DNA is TGCGCCAGCAGTGAGATGGGGTCAGGGTTTGAAGCTTTCTTT.